A single sample gave rise to the 26 T cell receptor beta chains below, sequenced in a study of blood T cell repertoires in COVID-19. Assay: immunoSEQ multiplex PCR; the TCRdb copy retains only in-frame clones and omits some. The table has nearly 300,000 clones, 88% seen once; the top ten hold 5.5% to 7%. The source material was peripheral blood. The receptor source for this set is a woman in her thirties who had recovered from COVID-19.

This chain uses TRBV19 with TRBJ1-1; D unclear. The CDR3 runs to 14 residues. The germline V and J ends were trimmed by 4 bases and 5 bases, with 14 bases remaining between them. Per the germline V gene, CDR1 is LNHDA and CDR2 is SQIVND (reference sequence). This CDR3 is CASSTPTMWTEAFF. Here the CDR3 DNA reads TGTGCCAGTAGTACACCGACTATGTGGACTGAAGCTTTCTTT.

This clone is a singleton in its sample. V is TRBV5-6 and J is TRBJ1-2; TRBD1 matches 10 bases. The germline V gene encodes CDR1 SGHDT and CDR2 YYEEEE. The CDR3 has 17 residues. V trimming: 4 bases; J trimming: 0 bases; junction bases outside the gene matches: 9. CDR3: CASSLRDRGPTNYGYTF. The CDR3 DNA follows: TGTGCCAGCAGCCTCCGGGACAGGGGCCCTACTAACTATGGCTACACCTTC.

In DNA, the CDR3 is TGTGCCAACTCACGGCGGGTGAACACTGAAGCTTTCTTT. Amino acid sequence: CANSRRVNTEAFF. The chain recombines TRBV12-3 or TRBV12-4 with TRBJ1-1, with unresolved D. V lost 10 bases to trimming and J lost 0 bases, with 12 bases between them. This CDR3 is built from 13 residues.

The chain uses TRBV19 and TRBJ1-2; D is unresolved. The CDR3 runs 12 residues. Germline V gives CDR1 LNHDA, CDR2 SQIVND (reference sequence). The V and J ends lost 11 bases and 8 bases respectively, with 18 bases between them. The CDR3 coding sequence is TGTGCCGCGTATGAGAGGGAGCGGGGCTACACCTTC. Translated: CAAYERERGYTF.

The chain combines TRBV6-6 with TRBJ1-1, with a possible D match to TRBD1 (5 bases). The CDR3 is 14 residues long. Germline lookup yields CDR1 MNHNY and CDR2 SVGAGI (reference sequence). V lost 6 bases to trimming and J lost 5 bases, with 16 bases between them. This CDR3 reads CASSDRGGVTEAFF. DNA for the CDR3: TGTGCCAGCAGCGACCGAGGAGGGGTAACTGAAGCTTTCTTT.

The V and J genes are TRBV18 and TRBJ1-3, with 7 bases lining up with TRBD1. CDR1 and CDR2 (germline): KGHSH, LQKENI. The trim removed 3 bases at V and 0 bases at J, leaving 5 bases unmatched. The length of the CDR3 is 16 residues. CDR3 region: CASSPGQFYSGNTIYF. CDR3 DNA sequence: TGTGCCAGCTCACCGGGACAGTTCTACTCTGGAAACACCATATATTTT.

V gene TRBV19 combines with J gene TRBJ1-5; possible D gene TRBD1, 5 bases. This CDR3 has 15 amino acids. The V end was cut by 4 bases, the J end by 7 bases, with 17 bases between. Germline V CDR1 and CDR2: LNHDA, SQIVND (reference sequence). CDR3 in amino acids: CASSTVDSLPQPQHF. CDR3 coding DNA: TGTGCCAGTAGTACTGTTGACAGCCTTCCCCAGCCCCAGCATTTT.

The CDR3 region has the DNA TGTGCCAGCCGGGCCGGGGGAATAATCCAGCCCCAGCATTTT. It specifies CASRAGGIIQPQHF. The chain uses TRBV6-6 and TRBJ1-5; the D gene is possibly TRBD1 (5 bases). The CDR3 loop spans 14 amino acids. The germline gives CDR1 MNHNY, CDR2 SVGAGI (reference sequence). The V end was cut by 8 bases, the J end by 7 bases, with 18 bases between.

The rearrangement joins TRBV9 to TRBJ1-4, with TRBD1 matching over 10 bases. Trimming cost V 4 bases and J 5 bases; bases outside gene matches: 2. This CDR3 comprises 14 residues. CDR1 is SGDLS and CDR2 is YYNGEE in the germline V gene. The CDR3 DNA follows: TGTGCCAGCAGCTCGGGACAGGGGAATGAAAAACTGTTTTTT. It is translated as CASSSGQGNEKLFF. Variable domain in full (rest from reference TRBV9 and TRBJ1-4): DSGVTQTPKHLITATGQRVTLRCSPRSGDLSVYWYQQSLDQGLQFLIQYYNGEERAKGNILERFSAQQFPDLHSELNLSSLELGDSALYFCASSSGQGNEKLFFGSGTQLSVL.

V usage is TRBV4-3 and J usage is TRBJ1-2, with D possibly TRBD1 on 5 matching bases. From germline, CDR1 is LGHNA and CDR2 YSLEER. With 4 bases removed from V and 5 bases from J, the gap between germline ends came to 11 bases. CDR3 size: 13 residues. The CDR3 region has the DNA TGCGCCAGCAGCCCCCAGGGTTGGTATGGCTACACCTTC. Protein: CASSPQGWYGYTF.

The chain recombines TRBV2 with TRBJ1-5; maybe TRBD1 (6 bases). The V and J ends lost 8 bases and 6 bases respectively, with 14 bases between them. CDR3 size: 13 residues. Germline values: CDR1 SNHLY, CDR2 FYNNEI. This chain's CDR3 is CASRGGAGQPQHF. In DNA, the CDR3 is TGTGCCAGCCGAGGGGGGGCCGGTCAGCCCCAGCATTTT.

The V gene is TRBV7-9, the J gene TRBJ1-2, with unresolved D. This CDR3 contains 12 residues. Per germline, CDR1 SEHNR and CDR2 FQNEAQ (reference sequence). V lost 6 bases and J 8 bases, leaving 13 bases between the germline ends. The CDR3 loop is CASSSSVPGYTF. As DNA, the CDR3 is TGTGCCAGCAGTTCTAGCGTTCCGGGCTACACCTTC.

This chain links TRBV5-1 with TRBJ1-2, with D possibly being TRBD1 (5 bases). Trimming removed 1 base at V and 3 bases at J, with 10 bases between. CDR1 is SGHRS and CDR2 is YFSETQ in the germline V gene. The length of the CDR3 is 14 residues. The CDR3 loop reads CASSLTQVDYGYTF. CDR3 DNA sequence: TGCGCCAGCAGCTTGACACAGGTCGACTATGGCTACACCTTC.

This clone has a handful of counts. The rearrangement links TRBV5-6 to TRBJ2-3; 11 nucleotides line up with TRBD2. This CDR3 contains 18 residues. Trimming removed 0 bases from V and 2 bases from J; junction bases left unmatched: 8. From germline, CDR1 is SGHDT and CDR2 YYEEEE. CDR3 in amino acids: CASSLATSGALVTDTQYF. The DNA of the CDR3 is TGTGCCAGCAGCTTGGCGACTAGCGGGGCCCTAGTCACAGATACGCAGTATTTT.

The rearrangement uses TRBV15 and TRBJ1-2; D may be TRBD1 (5 bases). The ends were cut back, 3 bases at V and 8 bases at J, with 13 bases in the middle. Germline V gene lookup returns CDR1 LNHNV and CDR2 YYDKDF (reference sequence). The CDR3 consists of 13 residues. The CDR3 bases are TGTGCCACCAGCAGTCGACAGCCAAGGGGCTACACCTTC. Its protein product is CATSSRQPRGYTF. The whole variable domain, filled in from reference TRBV15 and TRBJ1-2, reads DAMVIQNPRYQVTQFGKPVTLSCSQTLNHNVMYWYQQKSSQAPKLLFHYYDKDFNNEADTPDNFQSRRPNTSFCFLDIRSPGLGDTAMYLCATSSRQPRGYTFGSGTRLTVV.

V gene TRBV15 combines with J gene TRBJ1-5, with D possibly matching TRBD1 (6 bases). The CDR3 is 18 amino acids. Germline assignment: CDR1 LNHNV and CDR2 YYDKDF (reference sequence). V lost 0 bases to trimming and J lost 3 bases, with 18 bases between them. CDR3 nucleotide sequence: TGTGCCACCAGCAGAGACTGGACAGCAGTGGGGATCAATCAGCCCCAGCATTTT. This translates into CATSRDWTAVGINQPQHF.

This rearrangement joins TRBV5-1 to TRBJ1-2, with TRBD1 matching 12 bases. Germline loops: CDR1 SGHRS, CDR2 YFSETQ. Trimming cost V 4 bases and J 3 bases; bases outside gene matches: 13. The CDR3 sequence is 18 residues long. The CDR3 loop reads CASSHKKTGTGGYYGYTF. CDR3 in DNA: TGCGCCAGCAGCCATAAAAAGACCGGGACAGGGGGCTACTATGGCTACACCTTC. Full variable domain (remainder filled in from reference TRBV5-1 and TRBJ1-2): KAGVTQTPRYLIKTRGQQVTLSCSPISGHRSVSWYQQTPGQGLQFLFEYFSETQRNKGNFPGRFSGRQFSNSRSEMNVSTLELGDSALYLCASSHKKTGTGGYYGYTFGSGTRLTVV.

This clone appeared once. This rearrangement joins TRBV7-2 to TRBJ2-7; 8 positions agree with TRBD1. Trimming took 3 bases from V and 5 from J; bases not matched to a gene: 3. The CDR3 sequence is 13 residues long. The germline gives CDR1 SGHTA, CDR2 FQGNSA. The CDR3 nucleotides are TGTGCCAGCAGCTTCCGGGACAGGAACGAGCAGTACTTC. Its protein is CASSFRDRNEQYF.

The rearrangement joins TRBV2 to TRBJ1-1, with D tentatively TRBD1 (5 bases). The germline gives CDR1 SNHLY, CDR2 FYNNEI. The CDR3 totals 14 residues. Trimming shortened V by 6 bases and J by 0 bases, and 11 bases separated the two germline ends. CDR3 residues: CASSGTGMNTEAFF. CDR3 nucleotides: TGTGCCAGCAGCGGTACAGGTATGAACACTGAAGCTTTCTTT.

This rearrangement joins TRBV7-9 to TRBJ1-1; tentatively, D is TRBD1 (6 bases). Germline V CDR1 and CDR2: SEHNR, FQNEAQ (reference sequence). The CDR3 contains 14 residues. Trimming stripped 5 bases from V and 4 bases from J, with 14 bases between. CDR3 DNA sequence: TGTGCCAGCAGCCGCGGGGGCGCGGGCACTGAAGCTTTCTTT. Protein product: CASSRGGAGTEAFF.

The rearrangement uses TRBV7-2 and TRBJ2-7, with D possibly being TRBD1 (5 bases). V lost 2 bases, J lost 2 bases, and 10 bases lay in between. The length of the CDR3 is 14 residues. Germline-derived CDR1 and CDR2 are SGHTA and FQGNSA. The CDR3, as DNA: TGTGCCAGCAGCTTACTTTCAGGGACCTACGAGCAGTACTTC. Protein: CASSLLSGTYEQYF. The full variable domain, completed using reference TRBV7-2 and TRBJ2-7, is GAGVSQSPSNKVTEKGKDVELRCDPISGHTALYWYRQSLGQGLEFLIYFQGNSAPDKSGLPSDRFSAERTGGSVSTLTIQRTQQEDSAVYLCASSLLSGTYEQYFGPGTRLTVT.

The chain couples TRBV2 to TRBJ2-7; tentative D call: TRBD2 (6 bases). The CDR3 totals 14 residues. The V end was cut by 6 bases, the J end by 5 bases, with 17 bases between. Germline V gene sequence: CDR1 SNHLY, CDR2 FYNNEI. CDR3 bases: TGTGCCAGCAGCTTGAGCCTAGCGCGGCACGAGCAGTACTTC. It codes for CASSLSLARHEQYF.

Only one count was recorded for this clone. The same CDR3 can be traced to other DNA sequences in this sample. This chain joins TRBV28 and TRBJ1-5, with D hard to call. Germline CDR1 is MDHEN and CDR2 is SYDVKM. Deletions cut 5 bases from V and 4 bases from J, with 9 bases between. This CDR3 comprises 13 residues. The CDR3 coding sequence is TGTGCCAGCAGTCCGCCGGGGAATCAGCCCCAGCATTTT. Its protein is CASSPPGNQPQHF.

The chain recombines TRBV5-5 with TRBJ1-5; no firm D call. The CDR3 covers 13 residues. Deletions cut 0 bases from V and 7 bases from J, with 8 bases between. Looked up from germline, CDR1 is SGHKS and CDR2 is YYEKEE (reference sequence). CDR3 sequence: CASSLDTYQPQHF. CDR3 in DNA: TGTGCCAGCAGCTTGGACACATACCAGCCCCAGCATTTT. The complete variable domain, with remaining parts taken from reference TRBV5-5 and TRBJ1-5, reads DAGVTQSPTHLIKTRGQQVTLRCSPISGHKSVSWYQQVLGQGPQFIFQYYEKEERGRGNFPDRFSARQFPNYSSELNVNALLLGDSALYLCASSLDTYQPQHFGDGTRLSIL.

The CDR3 region is CASSGEDRGSYEQYF. In DNA form, the CDR3 reads TGTGCCAGCAGCGGAGAAGACAGGGGGTCGTATGAGCAGTACTTC. This rearrangement joins TRBV9 to TRBJ2-7; 9 bases agree with TRBD1. With V trimmed by 3 bases and J by 7 bases, 11 bases remained unmatched. The V gene's germline CDR1 is SGDLS and CDR2 YYNGEE. The CDR3 runs to 15 residues.

This chain links TRBV19 with TRBJ1-2; tentatively, D is TRBD1 (6 bases). This CDR3 contains 13 residues. Germline CDR1 reads LNHDA; CDR2 reads SQIVND (reference sequence). V was pared by 11 bases and J by 7 bases, with 20 bases between. CDR3: CAASRQVLGGYTF. The CDR3, as DNA: TGTGCCGCGTCCCGACAGGTTTTAGGTGGCTACACCTTC.